The clone carrying this T cell receptor beta chain showed up just once. Its antigen is undetermined. Described time point: week 11, during vaccination. Vaccination comprised doses that each held 300 ug of mutant IDH1 20-mer peptide, plus topical imiquimod. The data were obtained in a study of a mutant IDH1 vaccine in newly diagnosed glioma. Generated by immunoSEQ multiplex PCR, the TCRdb table keeps only in-frame clones and is missing some. The table records about 21,000 clones, 85% to 90% of them present only once. CDR3 length: 16 amino acids. The germline V gene has CDR1 LGHNA and CDR2 YSLEER. V was clipped by 3 bases and J by 4 bases; unmatched bases: 11.

This sample comprised PBMCs, obtained from a glioma patient whose treatment included an IDH1 peptide vaccine. The V and J genes are TRBV4-3 and TRBJ2-7; TRBD1 matches at 8 bases. This receptor was taken from a woman between 40 and 55 years old with glioma. The CDR3 spells CASSQGLSTGAYEQYF. CDR3 in DNA: TGCGCCAGCAGCCAGGGGCTGTCGACAGGGGCGTACGAGCAGTACTTC.